Following are 24 T cell receptor beta chains from one sample sequenced in a study of blood T cell repertoires in COVID-19. TCRdb's table, derived via immunoSEQ multiplex PCR, lists solely in-frame clones and lacks some. The profile shows fewer than 400,000 clones, roughly 89% of them singletons. The sample comprised PBMCs or T cells enriched from blood (not recorded which). These receptors came from a woman aged 45-59 years who had recovered from COVID-19.

This clone was detected ten times or more. The chain joins TRBV19 to TRBJ1-2; a possible D gene is TRBD1 (6 bases). This CDR3 is 20 amino acids long. Germline assignment: CDR1 LNHDA and CDR2 SQIVND (reference sequence). The V end was cut by 6 bases, the J end by 4 bases, with 33 bases between. The CDR3 bases are TGTGCCAGTAGCATGCCATATTTCTCAGGACAGAGATCCCATGGCTATGGCTACACCTTC. Its translation: CASSMPYFSGQRSHGYGYTF. Using reference TRBV19 and TRBJ1-2 for the parts outside the CDR3, the full variable domain is DGGITQSPKYLFRKEGQNVTLSCEQNLNHDAMYWYRQDPGQGLRLIYYSQIVNDFQKGDIAEGYSVSREKKESFPLTVTSAQKNPTAFYLCASSMPYFSGQRSHGYGYTFGSGTRLTVV.

V is TRBV5-1 and J is TRBJ2-3, with 7 bases fitting TRBD2. The CDR3 extends over 13 amino acids. Germline CDR1 SGHRS, CDR2 YFSETQ. The junction had 1 base not matched to a gene; V was cut back by 6 bases and J by 0 bases. Here the CDR3 DNA reads TGCGCCAGCACTAGCGGAAGCACAGATACGCAGTATTTT. This sequence encodes CASTSGSTDTQYF.

In its sample, this clone was seen a few times. The chain uses TRBV28 and TRBJ1-2; the match to TRBD1 covers 7 bases. This CDR3 region has 12 residues. The V gene end was trimmed by 7 bases and the J gene end by 4 bases; junction bases not matched to a gene: 3. Germline V gives CDR1 MDHEN, CDR2 SYDVKM. CDR3 nucleotides: TGTGCCAGCAACCCAGGGGGCTATGGCTACACCTTC. This translates into CASNPGGYGYTF.

The chain is built from TRBV3-1 (or the pseudogene TRBV3-2) and TRBJ2-2; possibly TRBD2 for D (5 bases). V lost 3 bases to trimming and J lost 0 bases, with 11 bases between them. The CDR3 is made up of 16 amino acids. Per the germline V gene, CDR1 is LGHDT and CDR2 is YNNKEL (reference sequence). For the CDR3, the DNA is TGTGCCAGCAGCCACGGGGTAGCTACGAACACCGGGGAGCTGTTTTTT. Protein product: CASSHGVATNTGELFF.

The chain employs TRBV4-1 and TRBJ1-6; 8 bases map to TRBD1. Trimming took 1 base from V and 11 from J; bases not matched to a gene: 7. The germline CDR1 and CDR2 sequences are MGHRA and YSYEKL. The CDR3 contains 15 residues. The CDR3, as DNA: TGCGCCAGCAGCCAAGTAGCGGACAGGGCCGCACCCCTCCACTTT. Amino acids: CASSQVADRAAPLHF.

The chain couples TRBV29-1 to TRBJ1-1, with D possibly matching TRBD1 (6 bases). Per the germline V gene, CDR1 is SQVTM and CDR2 is ANQGSEA. Trimming took off 3 bases at V and 10 bases at J, with 15 bases between the two ends. CDR3 length: 12 residues. This chain's CDR3 is CSVDSGVDGAFF. The CDR3, as DNA: TGCAGCGTTGACTCAGGGGTTGATGGAGCTTTCTTT.

The chain employs TRBV19 and TRBJ2-3; a possible D gene is TRBD1 (5 bases). The CDR3 is made up of 16 amino acids. Germline lookup yields CDR1 LNHDA and CDR2 SQIVND (reference sequence). V lost 0 bases and J lost 5, with 15 bases in between. The CDR3 DNA is TGTGCCAGTAGTATAGATGTGGCCAGGGTGGGAGATACGCAGTATTTT. The encoded protein is CASSIDVARVGDTQYF. Supplemented by reference TRBV19 and TRBJ2-3, the full variable domain reads DGGITQSPKYLFRKEGQNVTLSCEQNLNHDAMYWYRQDPGQGLRLIYYSQIVNDFQKGDIAEGYSVSREKKESFPLTVTSAQKNPTAFYLCASSIDVARVGDTQYFGPGTRLTVL.

This clone appeared a single time. The genes are TRBV6-2 or TRBV6-3 and TRBJ1-5; tentative D call: TRBD1 (5 bases). Germline CDR1 reads MNHEY; CDR2 reads SVGEGT. The CDR3 runs to 14 residues. Trimming removed 7 bases at V and 0 bases at J, with 10 bases between. The CDR3 loop is CASNPTDSNQPQHF. CDR3 DNA sequence: TGTGCCAGCAACCCGACAGATAGCAATCAGCCCCAGCATTTT.

The rearrangement uses TRBV5-1 and TRBJ1-2; possible D gene TRBD1, 5 bases. Deletions cut 2 bases from V and 8 bases from J, with 22 bases between. The CDR3 totals 16 residues. Germline-derived CDR1 and CDR2 are SGHRS and YFSETQ. The chain's CDR3 is CASSLSQGWNSLGYTF. The CDR3 DNA reads TGCGCCAGCAGCTTATCCCAGGGATGGAATAGTCTGGGCTACACCTTC.

The chain joins TRBV5-1 to TRBJ1-4; 7 bases agree with TRBD1. In germline, CDR1 is SGHRS, CDR2 YFSETQ. J lost 10 bases, V lost 3 bases, and 15 bases had no gene match. The CDR3 contains 16 residues. As DNA, the CDR3 is TGCGCCAGCAGCTGGGATCACGGGACAGCCGCCGGAAAACTGTTTTTT. Its translation is CASSWDHGTAAGKLFF.

This clone was found once. The chain recombines TRBV2 with TRBJ2-3, with D possibly matching TRBD1 (6 bases). Germline V lookup: CDR1 SNHLY, CDR2 FYNNEI. The CDR3 has 14 amino acids. V was trimmed by 7 bases and J by 0 bases, leaving 11 bases between them. The chain's CDR3 is CASTDRTSTDTQYF. The CDR3 coding sequence is TGTGCCAGCACCGACAGGACTAGCACAGATACGCAGTATTTT.

A single count supports this clone. The V gene is TRBV6-4, the J gene TRBJ1-4, with no clear D. Germline V lookup: CDR1 MRHNA, CDR2 SNTAGT. CDR3 size: 13 residues. Trimming pared 5 bases from V and 4 bases from J, leaving 8 bases between. This chain's CDR3 is CASSKEINEKLFF. The CDR3 DNA reads as TGTGCCAGCAGTAAAGAGATTAATGAAAAACTGTTTTTT.

The genes are TRBV4-2 and TRBJ1-2, with D possibly being TRBD1 (6 bases). The V end lost 1 base, the J end lost 4 bases, and 10 bases lay between the germline ends. This CDR3 is built from 14 residues. Per germline, CDR1 LGHNA and CDR2 YNFKEQ. The CDR3 DNA sequence: TGTGCCAGCAGCCAAGGGACAGATAGCTATGGCTACACCTTC. Amino acids: CASSQGTDSYGYTF.

The rearrangement links TRBV19 to TRBJ1-2, with 9 bases that match TRBD1. The V gene's germline CDR1 is LNHDA and CDR2 SQIVND (reference sequence). The V and J ends lost 0 bases and 7 bases, in that order; junction bases with no gene match: 6. This CDR3 is 15 amino acids long. This CDR3 is CASSIDSGQGGGYTF. In DNA form, the CDR3 reads TGTGCCAGTAGTATAGATTCGGGACAGGGAGGTGGCTACACCTTC.

The chain couples TRBV12-5 to TRBJ2-1; 12 nucleotides agree with TRBD2. Germline V gene lookup returns CDR1 LGHNT and CDR2 FRNRAP. The CDR3 consists of 14 residues. V shed 2 bases, J shed 7 bases, and the junction held 0 bases outside the gene matches. CDR3 protein: CASGLLAGGNEQFF. The CDR3 nucleotides read TGTGCTAGTGGTTTGCTAGCGGGGGGGAATGAGCAGTTCTTC.

With regard to this clone: Other DNA sequences in this sample translate to the same CDR3. V gene TRBV19 combines with J gene TRBJ2-1; 8 nucleotides match TRBD1. Looked up from germline, CDR1 is LNHDA and CDR2 is SQIVND (reference sequence). This CDR3 comprises 14 residues. V shed 5 bases and J 2 bases; nucleotides not matched to a gene: 2. The CDR3 coding sequence is TGTGCCAGTAGTGGACAGGGCCCCTACAATGAGCAGTTCTTC. The encoded protein is CASSGQGPYNEQFF.

This clone was detected only a few times. The genes are TRBV15 and TRBJ2-3, with 8 bases fitting TRBD1. CDR1 and CDR2 (germline): LNHNV, YYDKDF (reference sequence). The CDR3 is made up of 15 amino acids. After removal of 5 bases from V and 0 bases from J, the junction contained 4 bases not matched to a gene. CDR3 in DNA: TGTGCCACCAGCGTCCGGGACAGGAGCACAGATACGCAGTATTTT. Protein product: CATSVRDRSTDTQYF.

The chain carries TRBV28 and TRBJ2-7, with a tentative D call TRBD2 (5 bases). The CDR3 sequence is 13 residues long. V lost 5 bases to trimming and J lost 6 bases, with 14 bases between them. In germline, CDR1 is MDHEN, CDR2 SYDVKM. The CDR3 bases are TGTGCCAGCAGTCTGGGATCCGAGGGCGAGCAGTACTTC. This translates into CASSLGSEGEQYF.

V usage is TRBV6-2 or TRBV6-3 and J usage is TRBJ2-7; unclear D gene. This CDR3 has 13 residues. Germline CDR1 is MNHEY and CDR2 is SVGEGT. The V and J ends lost 6 bases and 13 bases respectively, with 22 bases between them. The CDR3 DNA is TGTGCCAGCAGCCGCCTACCCTCCCCGGTCCTTTACTTC. Residues: CASSRLPSPVLYF.

This rearrangement joins TRBV7-9 to TRBJ2-5; 7 nucleotides match TRBD1. The J segment lost 3 bases and the V segment lost 6 bases, leaving 7 bases of the junction unmatched. Germline assignment: CDR1 SEHNR and CDR2 FQNEAQ (reference sequence). The CDR3 is 14 residues long. DNA of the CDR3: TGTGCCAGCAGAAAGGGACAGAACGAAGAGACCCAGTACTTC. Its translation: CASRKGQNEETQYF.

This clone appeared once. The chain links TRBV7-9 to TRBJ1-1; the D is unclear. CDR3 size: 15 residues. Germline V gene data show CDR1 as SEHNR and CDR2 as FQNEAQ (reference sequence). The V end lost 5 bases, the J end lost 4 bases, and 17 bases lay between the germline ends. The CDR3 nucleotides read TGTGCCAGCAGCGCCCAGGCGGGAAAGAGCACTGAAGCTTTCTTT. Protein product: CASSAQAGKSTEAFF.

This clone is a singleton in its sample. The chain has TRBV10-2 and TRBJ2-5, with 7 nucleotides matching TRBD2. The CDR3 runs to 15 residues. Germline trimming cut 4 bases from V and 4 bases from J; bases unmatched to any gene: 9. Germline V CDR1 and CDR2: WSHSY, SAAADI. The CDR3 coding sequence is TGCGCCAGCAGTGGCCTAGCGGACCCGAGAGAGACCCAGTACTTC. Its translation: CASSGLADPRETQYF.

This clone was observed a single time. The J gene is TRBJ1-2, the V gene TRBV2; 11 nucleotides line up with TRBD1. Unmatched junction bases numbered 16, after V lost 5 bases and J lost 8 bases. CDR3 length equals 17 residues. Germline lookup yields CDR1 SNHLY and CDR2 FYNNEI. The CDR3 is CASSLGTGGVWDGGYTF. As DNA, the CDR3 is TGTGCCAGCAGTCTCGGGACAGGGGGAGTGTGGGATGGCGGCTACACCTTC.

CDR3 residues: CASRTGDTEAFF. The CDR3 DNA sequence: TGTGCCAGCCGGACAGGGGACACTGAAGCTTTCTTT. The chain carries TRBV13 and TRBJ1-1; 9 bases fit TRBD1. CDR1 and CDR2 from the germline V gene are PRHDT and FYEKMQ (reference sequence). The J segment lost 3 bases and the V segment lost 8 bases, leaving 1 base of the junction unmatched. CDR3 length: 12 amino acids.